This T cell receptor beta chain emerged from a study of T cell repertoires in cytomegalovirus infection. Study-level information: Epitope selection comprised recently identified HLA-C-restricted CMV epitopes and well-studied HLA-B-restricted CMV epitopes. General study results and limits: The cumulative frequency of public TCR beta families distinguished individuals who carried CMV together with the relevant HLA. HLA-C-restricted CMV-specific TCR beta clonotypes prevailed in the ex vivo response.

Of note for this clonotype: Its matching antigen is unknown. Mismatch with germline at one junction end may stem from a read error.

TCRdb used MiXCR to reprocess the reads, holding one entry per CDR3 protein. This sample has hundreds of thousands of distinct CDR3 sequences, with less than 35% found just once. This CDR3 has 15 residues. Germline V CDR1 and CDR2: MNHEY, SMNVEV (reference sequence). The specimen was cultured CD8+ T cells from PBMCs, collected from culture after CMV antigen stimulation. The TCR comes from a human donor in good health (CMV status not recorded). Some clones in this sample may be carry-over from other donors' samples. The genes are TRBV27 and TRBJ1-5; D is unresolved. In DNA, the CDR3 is TGTGCCAGCAGTTTAGTCATCGATAGCAATCAGCTCCAGCATTTT. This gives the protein CASSLVIDSNQLQHF.